The sequence of this T cell receptor (beta chain) was determined in a study of control samples from healthy donors and cancer patients. Libraries were prepared by immunoSEQ multiplex PCR; TCRdb keeps only in-frame clonotypes and omits some of them. The profile shows around 57,000 clones, approximately 90% of them singletons. Trimming pared 4 bases from V and 1 base from J, leaving 18 bases between. CDR1 is LNHDA and CDR2 is SQIVND in the germline V gene (reference sequence). The length of the CDR3 is 17 residues. Input material: PBMCs. The chain couples TRBV19 to TRBJ2-3; D may be TRBD2 (7 bases). This sequence was found in a young man with colorectal cancer. The CDR3 sequence is CASSTSKAGAGTDTQYF. The CDR3, as DNA: TGTGCCAGTAGTACCAGTAAGGCGGGGGCCGGCACAGATACGCAGTATTTT.